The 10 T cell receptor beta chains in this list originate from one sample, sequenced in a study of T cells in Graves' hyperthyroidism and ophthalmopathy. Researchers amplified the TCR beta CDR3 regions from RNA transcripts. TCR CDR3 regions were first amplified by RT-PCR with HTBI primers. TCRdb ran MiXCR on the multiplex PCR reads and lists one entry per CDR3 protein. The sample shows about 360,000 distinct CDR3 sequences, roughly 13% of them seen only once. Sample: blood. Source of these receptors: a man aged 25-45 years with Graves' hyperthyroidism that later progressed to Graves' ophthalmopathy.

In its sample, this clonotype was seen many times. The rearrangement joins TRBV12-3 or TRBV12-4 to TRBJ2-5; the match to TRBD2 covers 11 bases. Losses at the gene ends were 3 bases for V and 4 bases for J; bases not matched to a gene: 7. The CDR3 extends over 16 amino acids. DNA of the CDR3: TGTGCCAGCAGTTTTAGCGGGGGGGCCTTCGGAGAGACCCAGTACTTC. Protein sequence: CASSFSGGAFGETQYF.

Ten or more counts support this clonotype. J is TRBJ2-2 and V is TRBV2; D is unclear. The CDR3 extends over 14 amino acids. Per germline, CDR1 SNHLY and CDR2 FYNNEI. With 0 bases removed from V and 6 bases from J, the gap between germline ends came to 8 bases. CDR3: CASSEAQQAGELFF. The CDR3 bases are TGTGCCAGCAGTGAAGCGCAGCAGGCCGGGGAGCTGTTTTTT.

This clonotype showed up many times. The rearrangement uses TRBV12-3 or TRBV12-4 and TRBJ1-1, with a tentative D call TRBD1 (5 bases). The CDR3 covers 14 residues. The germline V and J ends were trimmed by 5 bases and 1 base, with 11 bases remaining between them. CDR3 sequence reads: CASSPDSWNTEAFF. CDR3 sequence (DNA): TGTGCCAGCAGTCCCGACAGCTGGAACACTGAAGCTTTCTTT.

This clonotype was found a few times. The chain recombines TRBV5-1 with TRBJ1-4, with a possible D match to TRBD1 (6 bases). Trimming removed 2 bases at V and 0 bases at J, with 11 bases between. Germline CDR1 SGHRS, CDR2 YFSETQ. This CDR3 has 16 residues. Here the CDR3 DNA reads TGCGCCAGCAGCTTCTCGGACAGAACAACTAATGAAAAACTGTTTTTT. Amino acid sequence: CASSFSDRTTNEKLFF.

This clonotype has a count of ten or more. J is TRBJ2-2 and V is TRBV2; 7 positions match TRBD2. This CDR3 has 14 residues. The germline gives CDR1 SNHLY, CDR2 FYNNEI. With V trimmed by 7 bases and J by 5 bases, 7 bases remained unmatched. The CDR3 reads CASTREAGTGELFF. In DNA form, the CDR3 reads TGTGCCAGCACCCGGGAGGCGGGTACCGGGGAGCTGTTTTTT.

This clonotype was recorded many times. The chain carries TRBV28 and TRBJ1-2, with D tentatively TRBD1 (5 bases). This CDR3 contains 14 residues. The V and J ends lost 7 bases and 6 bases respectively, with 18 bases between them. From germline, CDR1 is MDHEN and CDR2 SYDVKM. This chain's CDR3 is CASKLPGTSDGYTF. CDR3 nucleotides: TGTGCCAGCAAGCTCCCAGGGACCTCGGATGGCTACACCTTC.

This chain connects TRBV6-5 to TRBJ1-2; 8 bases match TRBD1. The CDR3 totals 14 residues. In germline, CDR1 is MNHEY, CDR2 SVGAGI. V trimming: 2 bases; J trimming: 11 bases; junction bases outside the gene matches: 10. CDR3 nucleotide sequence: TGTGCCAGCAGTTACCCCGGACAGGGAGGGCCATACACCTTC. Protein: CASSYPGQGGPYTF.

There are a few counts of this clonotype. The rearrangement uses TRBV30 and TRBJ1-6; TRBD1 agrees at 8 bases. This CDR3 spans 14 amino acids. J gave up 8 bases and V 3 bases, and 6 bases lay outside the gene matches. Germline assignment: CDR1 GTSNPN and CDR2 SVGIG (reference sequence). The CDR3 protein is CAWSPGQGDSPLHF. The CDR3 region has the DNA TGTGCCTGGAGCCCCGGACAGGGAGATTCACCCCTCCACTTT.

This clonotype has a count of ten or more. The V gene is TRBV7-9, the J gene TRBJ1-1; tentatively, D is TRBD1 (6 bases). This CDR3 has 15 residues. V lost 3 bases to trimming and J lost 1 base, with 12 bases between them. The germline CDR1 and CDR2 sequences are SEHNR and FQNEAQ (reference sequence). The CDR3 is CASSFRQARNTEAFF. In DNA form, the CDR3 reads TGTGCCAGCAGCTTTAGACAGGCCAGGAACACTGAAGCTTTCTTT.

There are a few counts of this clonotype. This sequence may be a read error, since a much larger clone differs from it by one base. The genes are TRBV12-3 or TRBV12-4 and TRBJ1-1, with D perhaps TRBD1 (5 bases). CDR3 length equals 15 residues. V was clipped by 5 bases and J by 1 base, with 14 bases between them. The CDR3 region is CASSIRAAKNTEAFF. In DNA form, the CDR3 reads TGTGCCAGCAGTATCAGGGCAGCCAAGAACACTGAAGCTTTCTTT.